The rows below give T cell receptor beta chains drawn from one sample of a study of blood T cells in healthy people across ages. TCRdb itself ran the 5' RACE reads through MiXCR, one entry per CDR3 protein. Of over 1,300,000 distinct CDR3 sequences listed, approximately 63% are singletons. Sequencing used blood. These receptors were obtained from a man between 18 and 29 years old in good health. Both conserved end residues are part of each CDR3. The order of the fields is V gene, D gene, clone size, J gene, CDR3 DNA, CDR3 protein. The D gene is left open where the match is weak. The size of a clone is reported for some rows only, either as once, few or many, or as a class for expanded clones.

V: TRBV4-1
D: .
size: .
J: TRBJ1-2
DNA: TGCGCCAGCAGGGCGGTTGCGGTCCCATTAACGGGCTACACCTTC
CDR3: CASRAVAVPLTGYTF

V: TRBV3-1
D: .
size: few
J: TRBJ2-1
DNA: TGTGCCAGCAGCCAGTTCCCCGGGATTCCCTACAATGAGCAGTTCTTC
CDR3: CASSQFPGIPYNEQFF

V: TRBV10-3
D: TRBD1
size: few
J: TRBJ2-3
DNA: TGTGCCATCAGTGGGCCCCGGGACAGCTTCACAGATACGCAGTATTTT
CDR3: CAISGPRDSFTDTQYF

V: TRBV20-1
D: .
size: .
J: TRBJ1-5
DNA: TGCAGTGCTAACCACCGGGACGTCTCTCAGCCCCAGCATTTT
CDR3: CSANHRDVSQPQHF

V: TRBV6-5
D: .
size: .
J: TRBJ1-4
DNA: TGTGCCAGCAGTTCCCCTTTGACAGGCGGGAAACTGTTTTTT
CDR3: CASSSPLTGGKLFF

V: TRBV4-1
D: .
size: .
J: TRBJ2-3
DNA: TGCGCCAGCAGCCAAGACCCCTTAGGATCTAGCACAGATACGCAGTATTTT
CDR3: CASSQDPLGSSTDTQYF

V: TRBV29-1
D: .
size: .
J: TRBJ1-2
DNA: TGCAGCGCAGCCCTTCGAGGGAACTATGGCTACACCTTC
CDR3: CSAALRGNYGYTF

V: TRBV6-1
D: TRBD1
size: .
J: TRBJ1-2
DNA: TGTGCCAGCAGTGTGGCGGGACAGCCTAAAATCTACACCTTC
CDR3: CASSVAGQPKIYTF

V: TRBV29-1
D: TRBD1
size: .
J: TRBJ2-7
DNA: TGCAGCGTTGAAGATTATGCTGGGACAGGGACCTACGAGCAGTACTTC
CDR3: CSVEDYAGTGTYEQYF

V: TRBV24-1
D: .
size: .
J: TRBJ2-3
DNA: TGTGCCACCGAGGACGACCTGACAGATACGCAGTATTTT
CDR3: CATEDDLTDTQYF

V: TRBV6-2/TRBV6-3
D: .
size: .
J: TRBJ2-5
DNA: TGTGCCAGCAGCTCTGCCTCCTCGGAGACCCAGTACTTC
CDR3: CASSSASSETQYF

V: TRBV29-1
D: .
size: .
J: TRBJ2-1
DNA: TGCAGCGTTGGAAACGGGATAGGTAATGAGCAGTTCTTC
CDR3: CSVGNGIGNEQFF

V: TRBV6-5
D: .
size: .
J: TRBJ2-7
DNA: TGTGCCAGCAGCTTCAGGCATGCCGGCTCCTACGAGCAGTACTTC
CDR3: CASSFRHAGSYEQYF

V: TRBV28
D: .
size: .
J: TRBJ1-2
DNA: TGTGCCAGCAGTCCCGTTCAATATGGCTACACCTTC
CDR3: CASSPVQYGYTF

V: TRBV12-3/TRBV12-4
D: TRBD1
size: few
J: TRBJ1-2
DNA: TGTGCCAGCAGCCAAGGGACAGGCCGCTACACCTTC
CDR3: CASSQGTGRYTF

V: TRBV5-1
D: TRBD1
size: few
J: TRBJ2-5
DNA: TGCGCCAGCAGCTTGGGGGACAGACCGACGGCAGAGACCCAGTACTTC
CDR3: CASSLGDRPTAETQYF

V: TRBV6-5
D: .
size: .
J: TRBJ2-3
DNA: TGTGCCGGTTTTCCGGGGCCCGGCACAGATACGCAGTATTTT
CDR3: CAGFPGPGTDTQYF

V: TRBV27
D: TRBD1
size: once
J: TRBJ1-2
DNA: TGTGCCAGCCTCCCGTTCCTCGGGACAGGGGCCAGCTATGGCTACACCTTC
CDR3: CASLPFLGTGASYGYTF

V: TRBV30
D: TRBD1
size: .
J: TRBJ2-7
DNA: TGTGCCTGGGGTCGACAGGGATCCTACGAGCAGTACTTC
CDR3: CAWGRQGSYEQYF

V: TRBV4-1
D: .
size: few
J: TRBJ2-7
DNA: TGCGCCAGCAGCCAAGCGGCAGGGGCGTCCTACGAGCAGTACTTC
CDR3: CASSQAAGASYEQYF

V: TRBV27
D: .
size: few
J: TRBJ2-7
DNA: TGTGCCAGCAGTCTGCAGGGACTGGCGTATGAGCAGTACTTC
CDR3: CASSLQGLAYEQYF

V: TRBV4-3
D: .
size: few
J: TRBJ2-7
DNA: TGCGCCAGCAGCCAATTTCAGGGGCACTACGAGCAGTACTTC
CDR3: CASSQFQGHYEQYF

V: TRBV20-1
D: TRBD1
size: .
J: TRBJ2-1
DNA: TGCAGTGCCACCGGGACAGGGAGACACAATGAGCAGTTCTTC
CDR3: CSATGTGRHNEQFF

V: TRBV10-3
D: .
size: .
J: TRBJ1-1
DNA: TGTGCCACCTCACCCCTACCGACAGACTTGAACACTGAAGCTTTCTTT
CDR3: CATSPLPTDLNTEAFF

V: TRBV12-3/TRBV12-4
D: TRBD1
size: .
J: TRBJ1-1
DNA: TGTGCCAGCAGTGTGGACAGGGGAGATGTTCCTTTCTTT
CDR3: CASSVDRGDVPFF

V: TRBV5-6
D: TRBD1
size: .
J: TRBJ2-1
DNA: TGTGCCAGCAGCTCATCACGGACAGGGATGTTCTTC
CDR3: CASSSSRTGMFF

V: TRBV7-2
D: .
size: .
J: TRBJ1-2
DNA: TGTGCCAGCAGCCTGCCGCAGGGGTACAACTATGGCTACACCTTC
CDR3: CASSLPQGYNYGYTF

V: TRBV29-1
D: .
size: few
J: TRBJ1-2
DNA: TGCAGCGTTGGTGTCGGGCAGCGCAGGTCCTATGGCTACACCTTC
CDR3: CSVGVGQRRSYGYTF

V: TRBV27
D: TRBD1
size: .
J: TRBJ2-1
DNA: TGTGCCAGCAGTCCCCCGACAGGGGAAGGGGGCAATGAGCAGTTCTTC
CDR3: CASSPPTGEGGNEQFF

V: TRBV29-1
D: TRBD1
size: few
J: TRBJ1-2
DNA: TGCAGCACATCCGGGACAGGGGGCGCGGGCACCTTC
CDR3: CSTSGTGGAGTF

V: TRBV9
D: .
size: .
J: TRBJ2-1
DNA: TGTGCCAGCAGCAGGCTAGGACAGTACAATGAGCAGTTCTTC
CDR3: CASSRLGQYNEQFF

V: TRBV6-1
D: .
size: .
J: TRBJ1-5
DNA: TGTGCCAGCAATGCGGACCCAAATCAGCCCCAGCATTTT
CDR3: CASNADPNQPQHF

V: TRBV10-3
D: TRBD2
size: .
J: TRBJ2-2
DNA: TGTGCCATCAGTGAGTCACCCGGGGGGATCACCGGGGAGCTGTTTTTT
CDR3: CAISESPGGITGELFF

V: TRBV2
D: .
size: few
J: TRBJ1-2
DNA: TGTGCCAGCAACGGGCCTCGACAGTCACCTAACTATGGCTACACCTTC
CDR3: CASNGPRQSPNYGYTF

V: TRBV7-2
D: TRBD1
size: .
J: TRBJ2-1
DNA: TGTGCCAGCAGCCTCCCCCGGGAAGGGGGCCGATACAATGAGCAGTTCTTC
CDR3: CASSLPREGGRYNEQFF

V: TRBV27
D: .
size: .
J: TRBJ2-1
DNA: TGTGCCAGCAGTCGCAACCCCCGGGAGTGGCAGTTCTTC
CDR3: CASSRNPREWQFF

V: TRBV21-1
D: .
size: .
J: TRBJ2-1
DNA: TGTGCCAGCAGCACGGACAGGGAGTACAATGAGCAGTTCTTC
CDR3: CASSTDREYNEQFF

V: TRBV3-1
D: TRBD2
size: .
J: TRBJ2-7
DNA: TGTGCCAGCAGCCAAGATCGGTATAAGCGGGGGGGCCGCGAGCAGTACTTC
CDR3: CASSQDRYKRGGREQYF

V: TRBV7-9
D: .
size: few
J: TRBJ2-7
DNA: TGTGCCAGCAGCTTATTAGGACAGAACTACGAGCAGTACTTC
CDR3: CASSLLGQNYEQYF

V: TRBV20-1
D: .
size: once
J: TRBJ1-2
DNA: TGCAGTGCTAGAGACCCAGCTGACGGGTATGGCTACACCTTC
CDR3: CSARDPADGYGYTF

V: TRBV4-2
D: TRBD2
size: .
J: TRBJ2-3
DNA: TGTGCCAGCAGCCAAGACCTCAGCGGGGGGTCAGATACGCAGTATTTT
CDR3: CASSQDLSGGSDTQYF

V: TRBV13
D: .
size: few
J: TRBJ1-2
DNA: TGTGCCAGCGAAATGAGCAGTGGCTACACCTTC
CDR3: CASEMSSGYTF

V: TRBV10-3
D: TRBD1
size: .
J: TRBJ2-5
DNA: TGTGCCAGCAATAGGGGGCATCAAGAGACCCAGTACTTC
CDR3: CASNRGHQETQYF

V: TRBV7-2
D: TRBD1
size: few
J: TRBJ1-4
DNA: TGTGCCAGCAGCTTAGGACAGGGGAGGAGTGAAAAACTGTTTTTT
CDR3: CASSLGQGRSEKLFF

V: TRBV20-1
D: TRBD2
size: .
J: TRBJ2-5
DNA: TGCAGTGCTACTGCTTCTAGCGGGAGGGCCGGTGAGACCCAGTACTTC
CDR3: CSATASSGRAGETQYF

V: TRBV25-1
D: TRBD1
size: .
J: TRBJ2-7
DNA: TGTGCCAGCAGTGCCCGGGACAGAGCTTACGAGCAGTACTTC
CDR3: CASSARDRAYEQYF

V: TRBV9
D: .
size: once
J: TRBJ2-5
DNA: TGTACCAGCAGCGTAGGTCCGGGCCAAGAGACCCAGTACTTC
CDR3: CTSSVGPGQETQYF

V: TRBV27
D: TRBD1
size: .
J: TRBJ1-2
DNA: TGTGCCAGCAGTTTAAGGGGACAGGAGCTCCCTCTCTATGGCTACACCTTC
CDR3: CASSLRGQELPLYGYTF

V: TRBV7-2
D: TRBD1
size: few
J: TRBJ2-3
DNA: TGTGCCAGCAGCACACAGGGGGCAGATACGCAGTATTTT
CDR3: CASSTQGADTQYF

V: TRBV14
D: TRBD2
size: .
J: TRBJ2-7
DNA: TGTGCCAGCAGCCATAGCGGGAGGGCCTATTCCTACGAGCAGTACTTC
CDR3: CASSHSGRAYSYEQYF